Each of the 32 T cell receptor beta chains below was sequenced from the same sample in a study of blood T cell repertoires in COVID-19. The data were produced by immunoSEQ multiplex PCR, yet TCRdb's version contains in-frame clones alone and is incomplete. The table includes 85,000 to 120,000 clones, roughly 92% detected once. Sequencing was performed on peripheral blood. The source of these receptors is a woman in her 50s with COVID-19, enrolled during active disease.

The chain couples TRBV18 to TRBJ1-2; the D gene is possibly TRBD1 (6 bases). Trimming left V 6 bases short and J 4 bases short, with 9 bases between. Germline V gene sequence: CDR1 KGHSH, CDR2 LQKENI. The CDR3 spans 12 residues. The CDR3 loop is CASSPDSYGYTF. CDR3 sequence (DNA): TGTGCCAGCTCTCCGGACAGCTATGGCTACACCTTC.

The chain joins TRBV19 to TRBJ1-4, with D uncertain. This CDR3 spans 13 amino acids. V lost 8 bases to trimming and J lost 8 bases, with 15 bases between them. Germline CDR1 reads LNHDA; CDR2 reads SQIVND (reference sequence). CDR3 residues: CASSRVRGEKLFF. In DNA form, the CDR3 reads TGTGCCAGTTCGAGGGTCCGCGGGGAAAAACTGTTTTTT.

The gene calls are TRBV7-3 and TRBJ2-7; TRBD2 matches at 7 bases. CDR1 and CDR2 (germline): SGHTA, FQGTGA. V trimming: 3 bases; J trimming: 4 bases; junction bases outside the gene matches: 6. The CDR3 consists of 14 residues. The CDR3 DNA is TGTGCCAGCAGCTTTGACGGGGGGTCTTACGAGCAGTACTTC. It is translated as CASSFDGGSYEQYF.

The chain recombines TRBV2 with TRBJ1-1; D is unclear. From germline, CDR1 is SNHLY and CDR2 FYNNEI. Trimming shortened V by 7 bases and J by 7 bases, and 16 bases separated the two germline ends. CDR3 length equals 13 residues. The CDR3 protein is CASTEGRIGEAFF. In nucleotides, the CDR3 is TGTGCCAGCACCGAAGGCAGGATAGGTGAAGCTTTCTTT. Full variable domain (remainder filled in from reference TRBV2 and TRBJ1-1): EPEVTQTPSHQVTQMGQEVILRCVPISNHLYFYWYRQILGQKVEFLVSFYNNEISEKSEIFDDQFSVERPDGSNFTLKIRSTKLEDSAMYFCASTEGRIGEAFFGQGTRLTVV.

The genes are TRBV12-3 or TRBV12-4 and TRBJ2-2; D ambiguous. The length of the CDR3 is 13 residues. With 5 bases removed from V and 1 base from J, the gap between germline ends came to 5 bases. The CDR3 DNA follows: TGTGCCAGCAGTCCACAGAACACCGGGGAGCTGTTTTTT. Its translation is CASSPQNTGELFF.

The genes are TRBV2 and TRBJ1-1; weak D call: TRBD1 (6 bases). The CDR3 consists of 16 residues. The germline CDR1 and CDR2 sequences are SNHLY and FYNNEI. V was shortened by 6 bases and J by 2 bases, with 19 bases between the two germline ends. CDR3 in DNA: TGTGCCAGCAGGGTCTCAGGGGAGGGGAGAAACACTGAAGCTTTCTTT. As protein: CASRVSGEGRNTEAFF.

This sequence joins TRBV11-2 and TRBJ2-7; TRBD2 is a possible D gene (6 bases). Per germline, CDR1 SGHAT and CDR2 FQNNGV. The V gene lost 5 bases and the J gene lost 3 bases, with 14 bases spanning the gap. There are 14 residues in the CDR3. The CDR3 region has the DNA TGTGCCAGCAGCCTAACTGGAGGGAACTACGAGCAGTACGTC. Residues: CASSLTGGNYEQYV.

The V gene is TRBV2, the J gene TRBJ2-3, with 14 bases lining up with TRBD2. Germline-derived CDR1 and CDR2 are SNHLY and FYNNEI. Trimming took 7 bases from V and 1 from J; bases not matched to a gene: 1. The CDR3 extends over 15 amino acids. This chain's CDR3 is CASTGLAGGTDTQYF. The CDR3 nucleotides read TGTGCCAGCACGGGACTAGCGGGGGGCACAGATACGCAGTATTTT.

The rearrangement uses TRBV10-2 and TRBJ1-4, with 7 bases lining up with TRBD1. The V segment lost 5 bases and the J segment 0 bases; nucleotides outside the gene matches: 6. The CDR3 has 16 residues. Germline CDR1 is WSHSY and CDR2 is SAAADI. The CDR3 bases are TGCGCCAGCAGTCCCCAGGGGACAGCAACTAATGAAAAACTGTTTTTT. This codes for CASSPQGTATNEKLFF.

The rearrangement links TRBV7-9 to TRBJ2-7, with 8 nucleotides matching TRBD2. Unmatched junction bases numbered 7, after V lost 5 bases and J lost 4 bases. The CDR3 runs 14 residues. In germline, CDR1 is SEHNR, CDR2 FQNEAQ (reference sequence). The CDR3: CASSVIAGLYEQYF. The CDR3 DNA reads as TGTGCCAGCAGCGTAATAGCGGGGCTGTACGAGCAGTACTTC.

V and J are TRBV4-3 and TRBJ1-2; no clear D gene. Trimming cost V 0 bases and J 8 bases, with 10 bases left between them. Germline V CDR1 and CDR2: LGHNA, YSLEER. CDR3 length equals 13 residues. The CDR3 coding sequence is TGCGCCAGCAGCCAAGATAGGACTATGGGCTACACCTTC. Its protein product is CASSQDRTMGYTF.

This CDR3 reads CASSLGMGQGYNEQFF. As DNA, the CDR3 is TGCGCCAGCAGCTTGGGTATGGGACAGGGCTACAATGAGCAGTTCTTC. The chain carries TRBV5-1 and TRBJ2-1; 9 bases map to TRBD1. Unmatched junction bases numbered 4, after V lost 0 bases and J lost 3 bases. The germline V gene encodes CDR1 SGHRS and CDR2 YFSETQ. The CDR3 contains 16 residues.

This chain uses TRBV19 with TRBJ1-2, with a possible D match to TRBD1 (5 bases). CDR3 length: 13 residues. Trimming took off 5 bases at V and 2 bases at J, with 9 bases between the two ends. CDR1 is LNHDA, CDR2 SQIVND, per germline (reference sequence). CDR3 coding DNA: TGTGCCAGTAGTCGACAGCTCAACTATGGCTACACCTTC. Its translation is CASSRQLNYGYTF.

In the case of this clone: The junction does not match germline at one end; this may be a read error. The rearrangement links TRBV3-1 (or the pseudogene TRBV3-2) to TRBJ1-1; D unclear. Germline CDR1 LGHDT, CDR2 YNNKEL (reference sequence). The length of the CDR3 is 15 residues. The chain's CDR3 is CASSQDYRMNSEAFF. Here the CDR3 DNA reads TGTGCCAGCAGCCAAGATTATAGGATGAACAGTGAAGCTTTCTTT.

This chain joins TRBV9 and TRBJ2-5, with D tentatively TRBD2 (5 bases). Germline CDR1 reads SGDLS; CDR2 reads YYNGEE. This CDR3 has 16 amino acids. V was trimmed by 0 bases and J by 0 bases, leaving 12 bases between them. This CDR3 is CASSVALDGNQETQYF. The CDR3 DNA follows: TGTGCCAGCAGCGTAGCTCTGGACGGGAACCAAGAGACCCAGTACTTC.

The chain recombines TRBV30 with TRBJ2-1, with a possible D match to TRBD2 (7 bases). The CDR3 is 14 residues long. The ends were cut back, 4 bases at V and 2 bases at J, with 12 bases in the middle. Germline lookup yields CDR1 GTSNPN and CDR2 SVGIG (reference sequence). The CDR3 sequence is CAWKRGGTYNEQFF. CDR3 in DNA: TGTGCCTGGAAAAGGGGGGGCACCTACAATGAGCAGTTCTTC.

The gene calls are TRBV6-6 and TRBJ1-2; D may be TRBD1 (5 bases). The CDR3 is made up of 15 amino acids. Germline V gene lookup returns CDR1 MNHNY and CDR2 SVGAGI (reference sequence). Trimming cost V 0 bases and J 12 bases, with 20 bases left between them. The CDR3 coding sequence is TGTGCCAGCAGTTACTCGATTAGAGGCAGGGCCCTTAACACCTTC. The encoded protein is CASSYSIRGRALNTF.

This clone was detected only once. The CDR3 bases are TGCGCCAGCAGTAAGGAGGGTAACACTGAAGCTTTCTTT. This encodes CASSKEGNTEAFF. The V gene is TRBV10-2, the J gene TRBJ1-1; no clear D. This CDR3 contains 13 residues. The V gene's germline CDR1 is WSHSY and CDR2 SAAADI. Trimming shortened V by 5 bases and J by 2 bases, and 9 bases separated the two germline ends.

The CDR3 nucleotides are TGTGCCACCACCCCAGGAAGGGGGCTAAAAACCGGGGAGCTGTTTTTT. This gives the protein CATTPGRGLKTGELFF. The chain uses TRBV24-1 and TRBJ2-2; 7 bases match TRBD1. Germline loops: CDR1 KGHDR, CDR2 SFDVKD. J was trimmed by 5 bases and V by 8 bases; bases with no gene match: 13. This CDR3 comprises 16 residues.

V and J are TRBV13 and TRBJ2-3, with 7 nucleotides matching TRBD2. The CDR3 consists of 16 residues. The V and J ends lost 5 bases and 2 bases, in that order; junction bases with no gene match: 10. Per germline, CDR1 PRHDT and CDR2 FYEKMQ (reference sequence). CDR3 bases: TGTGCCAGCAGCCCCCAAGGTGCGGGGGTCACAGATACGCAGTATTTT. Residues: CASSPQGAGVTDTQYF.

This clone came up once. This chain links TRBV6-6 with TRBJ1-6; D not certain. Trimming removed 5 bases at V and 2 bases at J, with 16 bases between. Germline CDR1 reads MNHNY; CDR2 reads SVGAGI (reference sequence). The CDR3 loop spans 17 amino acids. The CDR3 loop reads CASSPRKGVAYNSPLHF. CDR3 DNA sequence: TGTGCCAGCAGTCCCCGCAAGGGAGTCGCCTATAATTCACCCCTCCACTTT.

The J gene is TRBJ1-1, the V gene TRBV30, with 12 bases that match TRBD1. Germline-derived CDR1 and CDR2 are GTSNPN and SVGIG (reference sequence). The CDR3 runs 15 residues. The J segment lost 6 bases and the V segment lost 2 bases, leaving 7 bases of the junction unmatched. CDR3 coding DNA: TGTGCCTGGAGTCCCGGGGACAGGGGGCGAGCTGAAGCTTTCTTT. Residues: CAWSPGDRGRAEAFF.

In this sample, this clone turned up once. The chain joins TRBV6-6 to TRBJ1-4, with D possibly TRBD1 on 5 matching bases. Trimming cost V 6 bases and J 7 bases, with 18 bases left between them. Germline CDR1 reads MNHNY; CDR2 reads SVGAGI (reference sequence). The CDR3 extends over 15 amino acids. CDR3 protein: CASSRGTGGPEKLFF. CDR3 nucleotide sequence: TGTGCCAGCAGCCGGGGGACTGGGGGTCCTGAAAAACTGTTTTTT.

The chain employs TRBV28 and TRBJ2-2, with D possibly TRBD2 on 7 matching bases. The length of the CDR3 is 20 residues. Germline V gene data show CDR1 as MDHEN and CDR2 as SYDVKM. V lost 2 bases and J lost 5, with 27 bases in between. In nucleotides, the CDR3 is TGTGCCAGCAGTTTACCGCCCCTGGGCGGGGGCTCAATTCGTACCGGGGAGCTGTTTTTT. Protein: CASSLPPLGGGSIRTGELFF.

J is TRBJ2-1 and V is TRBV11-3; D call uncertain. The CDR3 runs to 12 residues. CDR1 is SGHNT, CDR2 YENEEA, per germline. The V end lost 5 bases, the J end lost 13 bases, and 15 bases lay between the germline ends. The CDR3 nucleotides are TGTGCCAGCAGCCAGATAGCAGCCTTCCAGTTCTTC. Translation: CASSQIAAFQFF.

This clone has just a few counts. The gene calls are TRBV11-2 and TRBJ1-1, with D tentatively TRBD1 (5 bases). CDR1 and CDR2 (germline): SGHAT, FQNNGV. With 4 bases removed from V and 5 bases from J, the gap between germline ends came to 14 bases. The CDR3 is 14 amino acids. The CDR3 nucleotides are TGTGCCAGCAGCTCCGTGACAGCTCTTACTGAAGCTTTCTTT. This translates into CASSSVTALTEAFF.

The chain's CDR3 is CASSEQGPTEAFF. CDR3 DNA sequence: TGTGCCAGCAGTGAACAGGGGCCAACTGAAGCTTTCTTT. The chain links TRBV2 to TRBJ1-1; D possibly corresponds to TRBD1 (6 bases). The CDR3 sequence is 13 residues long. V lost 2 bases, J lost 5 bases, and 9 bases lay in between. Germline V lookup: CDR1 SNHLY, CDR2 FYNNEI.

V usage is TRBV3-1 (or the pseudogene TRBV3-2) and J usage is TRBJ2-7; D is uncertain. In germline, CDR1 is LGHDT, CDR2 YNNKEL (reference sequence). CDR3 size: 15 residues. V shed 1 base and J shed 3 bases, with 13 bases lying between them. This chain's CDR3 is CASSQGPDRFYEQYF. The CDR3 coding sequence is TGTGCCAGCAGCCAAGGCCCTGATCGGTTCTACGAGCAGTACTTC.

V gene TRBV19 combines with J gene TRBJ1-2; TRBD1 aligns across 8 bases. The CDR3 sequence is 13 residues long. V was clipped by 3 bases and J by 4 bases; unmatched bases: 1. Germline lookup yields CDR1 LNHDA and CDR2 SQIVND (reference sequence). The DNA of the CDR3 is TGTGCCAGTAGTATTGGGACAGGCTATGGCTACACCTTC. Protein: CASSIGTGYGYTF.

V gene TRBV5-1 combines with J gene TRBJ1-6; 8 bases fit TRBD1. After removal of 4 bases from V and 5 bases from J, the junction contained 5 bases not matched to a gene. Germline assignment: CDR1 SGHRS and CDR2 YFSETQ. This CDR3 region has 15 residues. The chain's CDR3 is CASSPTGDDNSPLHF. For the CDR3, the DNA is TGCGCCAGCAGCCCGACAGGGGATGATAATTCACCCCTCCACTTT.

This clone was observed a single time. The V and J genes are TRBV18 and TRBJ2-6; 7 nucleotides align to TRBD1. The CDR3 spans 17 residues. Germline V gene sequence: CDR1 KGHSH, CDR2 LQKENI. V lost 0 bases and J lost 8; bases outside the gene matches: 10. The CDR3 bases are TGTGCCAGCTCACCACCATTGCAGGGGGTGTATTCCAACGTCCTGACTTTC. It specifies CASSPPLQGVYSNVLTF.

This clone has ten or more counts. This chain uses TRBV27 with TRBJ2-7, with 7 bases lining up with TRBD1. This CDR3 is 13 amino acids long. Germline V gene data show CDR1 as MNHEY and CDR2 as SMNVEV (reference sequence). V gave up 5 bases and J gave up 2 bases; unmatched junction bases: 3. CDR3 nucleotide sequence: TGTGCCAGCAGTCCCGACAGGGCCTACGAGCAGTACTTC. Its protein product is CASSPDRAYEQYF.